This passage covers 3 T cell receptor beta chains from one sample sequenced in a study of T cell responses to AZD1222 COVID-19 vaccine. The protocol was immunoSEQ multiplex PCR, while the TCRdb copy is restricted to in-frame clones and leaves out a portion. The sample holds about 150,000 clones; about 87% are singletons and the top ten take approximately 3.1%. The input for sequencing was peripheral blood, taken on day 0 of AZD1222 vaccination. The source of these receptors is an adult in good health.

This chain uses TRBV5-4 with TRBJ1-1, with D perhaps TRBD1 (5 bases). Trimming left V 3 bases short and J 2 bases short, with 11 bases between. This CDR3 is built from 14 residues. Germline V lookup: CDR1 SGHNT, CDR2 YYREEE (reference sequence). The CDR3 protein is CASSYRDGNTEAFF. CDR3 coding DNA: TGTGCCAGCAGCTACCGGGACGGTAACACTGAAGCTTTCTTT.

This clone was picked up one time. V usage is TRBV6-2 or TRBV6-3 and J usage is TRBJ2-1; 8 bases match TRBD1. Per the germline V gene, CDR1 is MNHEY and CDR2 is SVGEGT. This CDR3 contains 15 residues. Trimming cost V 2 bases and J 0 bases; bases outside gene matches: 0. The CDR3 region has the DNA TGTGCCAGCAGTTACGGGACAGGCTCCTACAATGAGCAGTTCTTC. Protein sequence: CASSYGTGSYNEQFF.

This clone came up once. The chain joins TRBV7-9 to TRBJ1-6, with TRBD1 as a possible D gene (6 bases). The CDR3 runs to 14 residues. V shed 6 bases and J shed 7 bases, with 13 bases lying between them. Germline V gene lookup returns CDR1 SEHNR and CDR2 FQNEAQ (reference sequence). The CDR3 DNA reads as TGTGCCAGCAGATTTGGACAGTCCAATTCACCCCTCCACTTT. Its translation is CASRFGQSNSPLHF.